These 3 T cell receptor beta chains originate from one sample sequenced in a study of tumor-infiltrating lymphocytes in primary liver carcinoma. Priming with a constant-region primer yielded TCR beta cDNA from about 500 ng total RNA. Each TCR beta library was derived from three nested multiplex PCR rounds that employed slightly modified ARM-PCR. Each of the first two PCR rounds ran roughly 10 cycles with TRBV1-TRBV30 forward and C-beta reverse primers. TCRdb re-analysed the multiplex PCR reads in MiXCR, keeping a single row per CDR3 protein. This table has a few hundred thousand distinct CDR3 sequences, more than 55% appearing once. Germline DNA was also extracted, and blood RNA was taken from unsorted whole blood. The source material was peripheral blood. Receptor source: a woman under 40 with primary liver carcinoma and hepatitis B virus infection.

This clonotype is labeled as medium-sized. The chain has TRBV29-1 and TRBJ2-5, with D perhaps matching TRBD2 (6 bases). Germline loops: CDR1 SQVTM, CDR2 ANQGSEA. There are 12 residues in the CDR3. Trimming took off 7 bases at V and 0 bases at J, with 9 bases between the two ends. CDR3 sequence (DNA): TGCAGCGGTAGACTAGACCAAGAGACCCAGTACTTC. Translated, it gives CSGRLDQETQYF.

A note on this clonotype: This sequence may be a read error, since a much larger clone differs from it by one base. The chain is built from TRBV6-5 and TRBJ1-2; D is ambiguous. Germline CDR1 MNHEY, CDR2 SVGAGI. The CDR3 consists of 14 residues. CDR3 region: CASSYGPPAYGYAF. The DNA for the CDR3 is TGTGCCAGCAGTTACGGACCTCCCGCTTATGGCTACGCCTTC.

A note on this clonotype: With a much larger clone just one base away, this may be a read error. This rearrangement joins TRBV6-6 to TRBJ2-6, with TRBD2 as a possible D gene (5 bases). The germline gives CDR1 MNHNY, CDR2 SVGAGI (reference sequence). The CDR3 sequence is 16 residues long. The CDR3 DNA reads TGTGCCAGCAACCTCCGGGGTCGCTCTGGGACCAACGTCCTGACTTTC. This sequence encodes CASNLRGRSGTNVLTF.